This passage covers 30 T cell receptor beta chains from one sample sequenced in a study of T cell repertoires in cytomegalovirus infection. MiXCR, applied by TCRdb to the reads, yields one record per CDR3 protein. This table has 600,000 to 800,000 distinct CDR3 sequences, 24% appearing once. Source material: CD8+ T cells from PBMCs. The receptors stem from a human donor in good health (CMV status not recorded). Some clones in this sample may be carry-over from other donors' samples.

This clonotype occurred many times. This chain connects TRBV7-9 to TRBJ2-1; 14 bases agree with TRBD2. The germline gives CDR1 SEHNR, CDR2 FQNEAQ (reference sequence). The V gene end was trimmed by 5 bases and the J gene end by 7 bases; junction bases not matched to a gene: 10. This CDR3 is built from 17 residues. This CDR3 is CASSHPTSGGAGNEQFF. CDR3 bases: TGTGCCAGCAGCCATCCGACTAGCGGGGGGGCCGGGAATGAGCAGTTCTTC. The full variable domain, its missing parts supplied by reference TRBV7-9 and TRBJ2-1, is DTGVSQNPRHKITKRGQNVTFRCDPISEHNRLYWYRQTLGQGPEFLTYFQNEAQLEKSRLLSDRFSAERPKGSFSTLEIQRTEQGDSAMYLCASSHPTSGGAGNEQFFGPGTRLTVL.

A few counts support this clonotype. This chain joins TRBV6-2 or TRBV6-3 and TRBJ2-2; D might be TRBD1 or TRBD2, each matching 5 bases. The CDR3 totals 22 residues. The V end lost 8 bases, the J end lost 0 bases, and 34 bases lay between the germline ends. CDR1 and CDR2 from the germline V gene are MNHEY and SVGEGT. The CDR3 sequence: CASGAPDMRGPGNLANTGELFF. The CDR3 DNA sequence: TGTGCCAGCGGGGCCCCGGATATGAGGGGACCCGGGAACCTAGCGAACACCGGGGAGCTGTTTTTT.

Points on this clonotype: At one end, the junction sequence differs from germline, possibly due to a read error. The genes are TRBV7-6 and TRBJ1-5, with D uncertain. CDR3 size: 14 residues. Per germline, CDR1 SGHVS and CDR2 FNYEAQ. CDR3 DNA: TGTGCCAGCAGCTTGAGAGGTAGCAATCACCCCCAGCATTTT. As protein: CASSLRGSNHPQHF.

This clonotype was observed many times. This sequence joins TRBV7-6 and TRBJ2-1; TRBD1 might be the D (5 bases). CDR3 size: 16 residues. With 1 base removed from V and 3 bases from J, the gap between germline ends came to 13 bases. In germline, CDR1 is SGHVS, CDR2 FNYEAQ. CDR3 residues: CASSLVKGPNYNEQFF. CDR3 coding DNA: TGTGCCAGCAGCTTAGTTAAGGGGCCCAACTACAATGAGCAGTTCTTC.

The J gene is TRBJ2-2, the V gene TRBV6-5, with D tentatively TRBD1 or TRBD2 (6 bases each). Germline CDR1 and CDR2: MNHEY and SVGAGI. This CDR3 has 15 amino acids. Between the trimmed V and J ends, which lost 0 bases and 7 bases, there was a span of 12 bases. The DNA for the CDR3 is TGTGCCAGCAGTTACTCGGGGGGCGAAAGCGGGGAGCTGTTTTTT. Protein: CASSYSGGESGELFF.

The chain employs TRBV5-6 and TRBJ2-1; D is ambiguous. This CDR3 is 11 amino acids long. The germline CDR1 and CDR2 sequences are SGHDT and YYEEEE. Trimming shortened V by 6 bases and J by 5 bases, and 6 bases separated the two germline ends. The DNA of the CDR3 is TGTGCCAGCACCAAACACAATGAGCAGTTCTTC. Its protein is CASTKHNEQFF. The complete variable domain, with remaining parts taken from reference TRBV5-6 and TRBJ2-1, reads DAGVTQSPTHLIKTRGQQVTLRCSPKSGHDTVSWYQQALGQGPQFIFQYYEEEERQRGNFPDRFSGHQFPNYSSELNVNALLLGDSALYLCASTKHNEQFFGPGTRLTVL.

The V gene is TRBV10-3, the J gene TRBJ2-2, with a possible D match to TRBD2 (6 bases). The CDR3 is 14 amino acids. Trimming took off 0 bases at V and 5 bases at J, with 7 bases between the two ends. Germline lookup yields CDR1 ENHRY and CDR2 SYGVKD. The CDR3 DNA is TGTGCCATCAGTGAGTCCGGGAGAACCGGGGAGCTGTTTTTT. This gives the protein CAISESGRTGELFF.

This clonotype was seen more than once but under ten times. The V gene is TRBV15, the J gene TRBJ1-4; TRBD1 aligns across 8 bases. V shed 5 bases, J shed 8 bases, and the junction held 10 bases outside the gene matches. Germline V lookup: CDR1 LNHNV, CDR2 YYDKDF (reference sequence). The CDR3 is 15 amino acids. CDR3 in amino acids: CATSARTGLLEKLFF. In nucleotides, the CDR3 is TGTGCCACCAGCGCTAGGACAGGGTTACTAGAAAAACTGTTTTTT.

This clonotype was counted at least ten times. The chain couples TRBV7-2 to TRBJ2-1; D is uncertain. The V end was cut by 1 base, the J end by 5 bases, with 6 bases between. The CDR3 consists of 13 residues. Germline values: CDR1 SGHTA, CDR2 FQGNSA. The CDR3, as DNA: TGTGCCAGCAGCTTAGGTCCTGACAATGAGCAGTTCTTC. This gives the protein CASSLGPDNEQFF.

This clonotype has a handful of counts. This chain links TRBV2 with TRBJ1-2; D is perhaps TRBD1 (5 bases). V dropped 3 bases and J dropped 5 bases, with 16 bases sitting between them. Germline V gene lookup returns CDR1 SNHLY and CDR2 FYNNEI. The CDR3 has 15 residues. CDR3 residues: CASSDLGGGGYGYTF. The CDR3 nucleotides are TGTGCCAGCAGTGACCTCGGCGGTGGGGGGTATGGCTACACCTTC.

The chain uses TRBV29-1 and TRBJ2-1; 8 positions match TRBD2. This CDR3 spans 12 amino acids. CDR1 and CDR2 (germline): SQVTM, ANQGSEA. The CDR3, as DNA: TGCAGTTCCCCCGGGGGGGGCAATGAGCAGTTCTTC. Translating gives CSSPGGGNEQFF.

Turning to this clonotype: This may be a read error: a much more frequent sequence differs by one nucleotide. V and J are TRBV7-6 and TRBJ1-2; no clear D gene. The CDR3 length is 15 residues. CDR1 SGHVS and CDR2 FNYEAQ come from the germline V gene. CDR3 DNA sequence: TGTGCCAACAGCCCACTCCCCGGCGCTAACTATGGCTACACCTTC. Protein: CANSPLPGANYGYTF.

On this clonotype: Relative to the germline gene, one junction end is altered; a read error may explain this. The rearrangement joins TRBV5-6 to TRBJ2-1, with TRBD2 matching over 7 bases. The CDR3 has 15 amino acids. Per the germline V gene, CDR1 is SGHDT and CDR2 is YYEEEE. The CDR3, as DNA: TGTGCCAGCAGAAGTCATCGGCGGGAGATCAATGATCAGTTCTTC. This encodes CASRSHRREINDQFF.

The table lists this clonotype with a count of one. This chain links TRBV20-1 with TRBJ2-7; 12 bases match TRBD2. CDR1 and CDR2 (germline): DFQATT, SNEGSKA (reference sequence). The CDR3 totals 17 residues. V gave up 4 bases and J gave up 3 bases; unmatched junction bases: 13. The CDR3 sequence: CSAILAGGPGGLYEQYV. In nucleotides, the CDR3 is TGCAGTGCTATACTAGCGGGGGGTCCTGGGGGCCTCTACGAGCAGTACGTC.

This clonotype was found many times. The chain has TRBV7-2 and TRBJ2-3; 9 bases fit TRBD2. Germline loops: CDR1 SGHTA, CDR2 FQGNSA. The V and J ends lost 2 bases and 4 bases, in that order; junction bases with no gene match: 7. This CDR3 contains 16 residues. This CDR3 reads CASSLRLAGLADTQYF. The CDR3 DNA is TGTGCCAGCAGCTTACGGCTAGCGGGGTTAGCAGATACGCAGTATTTT.

CDR3 protein: CASSLNDLRQANYGYTF. CDR3 nucleotide sequence: TGTGCCAGCAGCTTAAACGACCTGAGACAGGCTAACTATGGCTACACCTTC. The rearrangement links TRBV7-2 to TRBJ1-2; D might be TRBD1 (6 bases). The CDR3 loop spans 17 amino acids. With 2 bases removed from V and 0 bases from J, the gap between germline ends came to 16 bases. CDR1 SGHTA and CDR2 FQGNSA come from the germline V gene.

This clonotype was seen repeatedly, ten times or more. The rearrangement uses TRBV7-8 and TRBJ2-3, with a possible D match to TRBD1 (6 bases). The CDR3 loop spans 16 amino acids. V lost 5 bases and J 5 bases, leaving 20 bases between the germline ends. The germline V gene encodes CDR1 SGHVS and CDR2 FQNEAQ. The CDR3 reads CASSPRWAGDEDTQYF. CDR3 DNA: TGTGCCAGCAGCCCCCGCTGGGCAGGGGATGAAGATACGCAGTATTTT.

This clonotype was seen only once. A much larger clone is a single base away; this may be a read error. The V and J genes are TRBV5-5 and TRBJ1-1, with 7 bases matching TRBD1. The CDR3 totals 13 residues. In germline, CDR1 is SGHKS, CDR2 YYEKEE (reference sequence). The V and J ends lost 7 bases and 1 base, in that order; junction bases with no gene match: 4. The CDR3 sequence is CASLGQPNTEAFF. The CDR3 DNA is TGTGCCAGCTTGGGACAGCCGAACACTGAAGCTTTCTTT.

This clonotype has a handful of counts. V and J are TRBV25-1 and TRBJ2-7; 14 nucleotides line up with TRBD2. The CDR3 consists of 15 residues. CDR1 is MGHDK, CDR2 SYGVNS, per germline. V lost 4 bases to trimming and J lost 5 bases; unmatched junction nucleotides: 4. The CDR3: CASSVTSGGADEQYF. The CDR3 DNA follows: TGTGCCAGCAGTGTGACTAGCGGGGGGGCGGACGAGCAGTACTTC.

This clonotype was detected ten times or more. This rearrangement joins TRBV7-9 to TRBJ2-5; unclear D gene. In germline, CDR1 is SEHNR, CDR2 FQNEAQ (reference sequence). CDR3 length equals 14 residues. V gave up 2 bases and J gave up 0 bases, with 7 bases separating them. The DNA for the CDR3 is TGTGCCAGCAGCTTAAGAAGTTACCAAGAGACCCAGTACTTC. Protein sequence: CASSLRSYQETQYF.

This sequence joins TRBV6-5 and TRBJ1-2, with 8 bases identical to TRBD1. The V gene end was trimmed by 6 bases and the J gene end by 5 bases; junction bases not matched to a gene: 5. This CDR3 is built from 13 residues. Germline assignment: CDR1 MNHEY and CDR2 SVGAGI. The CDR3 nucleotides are TGTGCCAGCAGAGCGACAGGGGTGTATGGCTACACCTTC. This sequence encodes CASRATGVYGYTF.

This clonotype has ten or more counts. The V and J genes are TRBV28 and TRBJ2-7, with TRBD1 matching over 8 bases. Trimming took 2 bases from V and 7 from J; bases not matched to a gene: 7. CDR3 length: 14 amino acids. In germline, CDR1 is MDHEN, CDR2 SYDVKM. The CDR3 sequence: CASSLPQGAGEQYV. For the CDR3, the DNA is TGTGCCAGCAGTTTACCCCAGGGGGCGGGGGAGCAGTACGTC.

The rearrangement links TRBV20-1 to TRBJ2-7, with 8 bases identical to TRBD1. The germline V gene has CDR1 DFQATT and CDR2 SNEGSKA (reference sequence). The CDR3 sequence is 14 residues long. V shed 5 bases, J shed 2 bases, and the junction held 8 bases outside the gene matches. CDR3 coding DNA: TGCAGTGCTTTGGACAGGGAGGCGACCTACGAGCAGTACTTC. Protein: CSALDREATYEQYF.

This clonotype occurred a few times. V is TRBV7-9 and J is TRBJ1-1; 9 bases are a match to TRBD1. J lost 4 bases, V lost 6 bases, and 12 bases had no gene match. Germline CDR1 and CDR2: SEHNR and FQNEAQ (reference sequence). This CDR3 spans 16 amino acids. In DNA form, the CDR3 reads TGTGCCAGCAGACAAACAGGGGGCTGGGAGGGCACTGAAGCTTTCTTT. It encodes CASRQTGGWEGTEAFF.

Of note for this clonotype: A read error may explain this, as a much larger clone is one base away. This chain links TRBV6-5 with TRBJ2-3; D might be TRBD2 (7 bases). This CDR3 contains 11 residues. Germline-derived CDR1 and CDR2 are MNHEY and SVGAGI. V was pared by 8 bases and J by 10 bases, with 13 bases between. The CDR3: CASPIGGAQYF. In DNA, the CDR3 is TGTGCCAGCCCTATAGGGGGGGCGCAGTATTTT.

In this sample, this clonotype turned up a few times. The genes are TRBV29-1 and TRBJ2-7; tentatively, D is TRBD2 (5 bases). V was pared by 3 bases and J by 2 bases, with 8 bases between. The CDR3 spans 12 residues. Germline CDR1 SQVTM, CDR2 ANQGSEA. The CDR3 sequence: CSVEDGTYEQYF. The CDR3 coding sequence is TGCAGCGTTGAGGACGGGACCTACGAGCAGTACTTC.

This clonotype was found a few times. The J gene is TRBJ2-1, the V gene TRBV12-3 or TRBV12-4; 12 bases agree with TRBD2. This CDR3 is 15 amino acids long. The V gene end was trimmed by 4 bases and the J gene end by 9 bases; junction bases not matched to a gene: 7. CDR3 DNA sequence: TGTGCCAGCAGTTCCTCGACTAGCGGGGGCTTTGAGCAGTTCTTC. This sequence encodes CASSSSTSGGFEQFF.

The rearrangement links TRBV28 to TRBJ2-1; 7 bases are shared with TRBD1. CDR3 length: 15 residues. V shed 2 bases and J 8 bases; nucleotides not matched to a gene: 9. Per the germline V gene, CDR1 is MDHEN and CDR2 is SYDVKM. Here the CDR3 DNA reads TGTGCCAGCAGTTTAACTTTGGAAGGGGGCCATGAGCAGTTCTTC. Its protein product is CASSLTLEGGHEQFF. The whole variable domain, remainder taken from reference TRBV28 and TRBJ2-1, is DVKVTQSSRYLVKRTGEKVFLECVQDMDHENMFWYRQDPGLGLRLIYFSYDVKMKEKGDIPEGYSVSREKKERFSLILESASTNQTSMYLCASSLTLEGGHEQFFGPGTRLTVL.

CDR3 sequence reads: CASSRTSGGLREQFF. For the CDR3, the DNA is TGTGCCAGCAGCCGGACTAGCGGGGGCCTTAGGGAGCAGTTCTTC. The rearrangement joins TRBV6-2 or TRBV6-3 to TRBJ2-1, with TRBD2 matching 13 bases. The V segment lost 6 bases and the J segment 10 bases; nucleotides outside the gene matches: 9. CDR1 is MNHEY, CDR2 SVGEGT, per germline. The CDR3 is 15 residues long.

DNA of the CDR3: TGTGCCAGCGCTCCACCCAGGGGGGAATCCTACAATGAGCAGTTCTTC. This translates into CASAPPRGESYNEQFF. The V call is TRBV25-1, the J call TRBJ2-1, with a tentative D call TRBD1 (7 bases). V was cut by 8 bases and J by 1 base, with 18 bases left in between. This CDR3 region has 16 residues. Germline values: CDR1 MGHDK, CDR2 SYGVNS.